These T cell receptor beta chains were read from a single sample in a study of CD8 T cells in Susac syndrome. TCRdb used MiXCR to reprocess the immunoSEQ multiplex PCR reads, holding one entry per CDR3 protein. Of about 140,000 distinct CDR3 sequences in the sample, approximately 95% were seen once. Sequencing input: CD4+ T cells from PBMCs. Every receptor here comes from a human donor with Susac syndrome. The CDR3 runs from the conserved cysteine through the conserved F or W. D genes are given only for firm matches. Expanded clones get a size class; other rows say once, few or many, or leave the size out.

CAWSGDLLQAFF,TGTGCCTGGAGTGGGGACCTCTTACAGGCTTTCTTT,TRBV30,.,TRBJ1-1,.
CASGGQGGYQPQHF,TGTGCCAGCGGAGGACAGGGAGGATATCAGCCCCAGCATTTT,TRBV2,.,TRBJ1-5,TRBD1
CASSFGLGYEQYF,TGTGCCAGCAGTTTTGGCTTGGGCTACGAGCAGTACTTC,TRBV12-3/TRBV12-4,.,TRBJ2-7,.
CASSLTDSYQETQYF,TGTGCCAGCAGTTTGACGGACTCATATCAAGAGACCCAGTACTTC,TRBV12-3/TRBV12-4,.,TRBJ2-5,.
CASIPSGPGGQYF,TGTGCCAGCATCCCATCAGGACCCGGGGGGCAGTACTTC,TRBV28,.,TRBJ2-4,TRBD2
CASSVTSRNEQFF,TGTGCCAGCAGTGTAACTAGCAGAAATGAGCAGTTCTTC,TRBV6-4,.,TRBJ2-1,.
CSARSKLGTTGANYGYTF,TGCAGTGCTAGATCGAAGCTTGGGACTACAGGGGCCAACTATGGCTACACCTTC,TRBV20-1,.,TRBJ1-2,TRBD1
CASFRDSLATEQFF,TGTGCCAGCTTCCGGGACAGCCTTGCCACTGAGCAGTTCTTC,TRBV5-4,.,TRBJ2-1,TRBD1
CSVRWTSSYNEQFF,TGCAGCGTTCGTTGGACTAGCAGCTACAATGAGCAGTTCTTC,TRBV29-1,.,TRBJ2-1,TRBD2
CASSPRERGEQYF,TGCGCCAGCAGCCCCAGGGAACGCGGCGAGCAGTACTTC,TRBV5-1,.,TRBJ2-7,.
CASSVNLGNTIYF,TGTGCCAGCAGCGTAAACCTTGGAAACACCATATATTTT,TRBV9,.,TRBJ1-3,.
CASSYSGQGETQYF,TGTGCCAGCAGTTATTCCGGACAGGGAGAGACCCAGTACTTC,TRBV6-5,.,TRBJ2-5,TRBD1
CASSSLSYEQYF,TGTGCCAGCAGTAGCCTCTCCTACGAGCAGTACTTC,TRBV12-3/TRBV12-4,few,TRBJ2-7,.
CATASGSTDTQYF,TGTGCCACCGCATCAGGCAGCACAGATACGCAGTATTTT,TRBV24-1,.,TRBJ2-3,.
CASSRTGVGETQYF,TGTGCCAGCAGTAGAACGGGAGTGGGGGAGACCCAGTACTTC,TRBV7-2,.,TRBJ2-5,.
CASSGQGTTEAFF,TGTGCCAGCAGCGGACAGGGGACCACTGAAGCTTTCTTT,TRBV12-3/TRBV12-4,.,TRBJ1-1,TRBD1
CASRMGQASYSPLHF,TGTGCCAGCAGGATGGGACAGGCTTCTTATTCACCCCTCCACTTT,TRBV6-5,.,TRBJ1-6,TRBD1
CASSQDLAGVNEQFF,TGTGCCAGCAGCCAAGATCTAGCGGGGGTCAATGAGCAGTTCTTC,TRBV14,.,TRBJ2-1,TRBD2
CASTVRGTDGYTF,TGTGCCAGCACGGTCAGGGGGACGGATGGCTACACCTTC,TRBV3-1,.,TRBJ1-2,TRBD1
CASSKSPSGGSIFYTF,TGTGCCAGCAGTAAATCACCGTCGGGTGGGAGCATATTCTACACCTTC,TRBV6-6,.,TRBJ1-2,.
CASSQDGLNPYEQYF,TGTGCCAGCAGCCAAGACGGACTGAACCCCTACGAGCAGTACTTC,TRBV14,.,TRBJ2-7,.
CASSQFGTYNEQFF,TGTGCCAGCAGCCAATTTGGCACCTACAATGAGCAGTTCTTC,TRBV3-1,.,TRBJ2-1,.
CASRKGQGIETQYF,TGTGCCAGCAGAAAGGGACAGGGGATAGAGACCCAGTACTTC,TRBV5-4,.,TRBJ2-5,TRBD1
CASSLLRGEAFF,TGTGCCAGCAGCCTTCTGAGGGGGGAAGCTTTCTTT,TRBV28,.,TRBJ1-1,.
CASSESGRDSHLGEQYF,TGTGCCAGCAGTGAATCGGGGCGGGACAGCCATTTGGGTGAGCAGTACTTC,TRBV25-1,.,TRBJ2-7,.
CSVADLANTIYF,TGCAGCGTGGCTGATCTGGCAAACACCATATATTTT,TRBV29-1,.,TRBJ1-3,.
CSVEDRGNKETQYF,TGCAGCGTTGAAGATCGAGGGAACAAAGAGACCCAGTACTTC,TRBV29-1,.,TRBJ2-5,.
CASSLMPGTGANQQFF,TGTGCCAGCAGTTTAATGCCCGGGACAGGCGCCAATCAGCAGTTCTTC,TRBV6-5,.,TRBJ2-1,TRBD1
CAWSWGRHPYNEQFF,TGTGCCTGGAGTTGGGGACGACACCCCTACAATGAGCAGTTCTTC,TRBV30,.,TRBJ2-1,.
CASGRGRNEKLFF,TGTGCCAGCGGCAGGGGGCGAAATGAAAAACTGTTTTTT,TRBV7-8,.,TRBJ1-4,TRBD1
CASSPSKVSEAFF,TGTGCCAGCTCACCATCCAAGGTATCTGAAGCTTTCTTT,TRBV18,.,TRBJ1-1,.
CASSRDSVYEQYF,TGCGCCAGCAGCCGCGACAGCGTCTACGAGCAGTACTTC,TRBV5-1,once,TRBJ2-7,.
CSVEDVGREAFF,TGCAGCGTTGAAGATGTTGGGCGGGAAGCTTTCTTT,TRBV29-1,.,TRBJ1-1,.
CASSPRGPGKNYGYTF,TGTGCCAGCAGTCCGAGGGGGCCGGGGAAGAACTATGGCTACACCTTC,TRBV12-3/TRBV12-4,.,TRBJ1-2,TRBD1
CSARPRRLANAGQYF,TGCAGTGCTAGACCACGCCGACTAGCGAACGCCGGGCAGTACTTC,TRBV20-1,.,TRBJ2-7,TRBD2
CSVEGPGQGAHEQYF,TGCAGCGTTGAGGGTCCGGGACAGGGGGCCCACGAGCAGTACTTC,TRBV29-1,.,TRBJ2-7,TRBD1
CASSLGLLAGGPGDTQYF,TGTGCCAGCAGCTTAGGGTTACTAGCGGGAGGGCCTGGAGATACGCAGTATTTT,TRBV7-8,.,TRBJ2-3,TRBD2
CASSYSHRNQPQHF,TGTGCCAGCAGTTACTCTCACCGCAATCAGCCCCAGCATTTT,TRBV6-5,once,TRBJ1-5,.
CSVEDGEKLFF,TGCAGCGTTGAAGATGGGGAAAAACTGTTTTTT,TRBV29-1,.,TRBJ1-4,.
CASGLGRQGWETQYF,TGTGCTAGTGGTTTGGGCCGACAGGGCTGGGAGACCCAGTACTTC,TRBV12-5,.,TRBJ2-5,TRBD1
CASSVRTGKETQYF,TGTGCCAGCAGTGTGAGGACAGGGAAAGAGACCCAGTACTTC,TRBV6-1,.,TRBJ2-5,TRBD1
CASSQVSVSPLHF,TGCGCCAGCAGCCAAGTCTCGGTATCACCCCTCCACTTT,TRBV4-1,.,TRBJ1-6,.
CATSRDGTGSGGYTF,TGTGCCACCAGCAGAGATGGGACAGGCAGTGGTGGCTACACCTTC,TRBV15,.,TRBJ1-2,TRBD1
CASSESRDRVVYGYTF,TGTGCCAGCAGCGAGAGCCGGGACAGGGTGGTTTATGGCTACACCTTC,TRBV9,once,TRBJ1-2,TRBD1
CASSLSGNTDTQYF,TGTGCCAGCAGTTTAAGCGGGAACACAGATACGCAGTATTTT,TRBV12-3/TRBV12-4,.,TRBJ2-3,TRBD2
CASSYHQQETQYF,TGTGCCAGCAGTTACCATCAGCAAGAGACCCAGTACTTC,TRBV6-6,once,TRBJ2-5,.
CASSLGRDGTQYF,TGCGCCAGCAGCTTAGGCAGGGACGGGACCCAGTACTTC,TRBV5-1,.,TRBJ2-5,.
CASSRGGEQYF,TGTGCCAGCAGTCGGGGAGGCGAGCAGTACTTC,TRBV2,.,TRBJ2-7,.
CASSLAPGGEAFF,TGCGCCAGCAGCTTGGCTCCGGGTGGTGAAGCTTTCTTT,TRBV5-1,.,TRBJ1-1,.